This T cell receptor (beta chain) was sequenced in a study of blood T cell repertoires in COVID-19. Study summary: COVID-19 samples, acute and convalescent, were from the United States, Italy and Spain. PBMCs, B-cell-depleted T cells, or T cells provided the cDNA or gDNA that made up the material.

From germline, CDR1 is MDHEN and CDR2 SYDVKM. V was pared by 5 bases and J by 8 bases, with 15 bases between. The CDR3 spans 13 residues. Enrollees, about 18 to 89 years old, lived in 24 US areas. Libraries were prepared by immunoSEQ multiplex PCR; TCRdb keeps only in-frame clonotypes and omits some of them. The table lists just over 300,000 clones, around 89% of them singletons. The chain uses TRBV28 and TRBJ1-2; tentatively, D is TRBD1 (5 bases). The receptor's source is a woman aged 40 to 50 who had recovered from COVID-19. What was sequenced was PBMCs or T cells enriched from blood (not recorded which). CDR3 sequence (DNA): TGTGCCAGCAGTCTCCCGGCAGGGTGGGGCTACACCTTC. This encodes CASSLPAGWGYTF.